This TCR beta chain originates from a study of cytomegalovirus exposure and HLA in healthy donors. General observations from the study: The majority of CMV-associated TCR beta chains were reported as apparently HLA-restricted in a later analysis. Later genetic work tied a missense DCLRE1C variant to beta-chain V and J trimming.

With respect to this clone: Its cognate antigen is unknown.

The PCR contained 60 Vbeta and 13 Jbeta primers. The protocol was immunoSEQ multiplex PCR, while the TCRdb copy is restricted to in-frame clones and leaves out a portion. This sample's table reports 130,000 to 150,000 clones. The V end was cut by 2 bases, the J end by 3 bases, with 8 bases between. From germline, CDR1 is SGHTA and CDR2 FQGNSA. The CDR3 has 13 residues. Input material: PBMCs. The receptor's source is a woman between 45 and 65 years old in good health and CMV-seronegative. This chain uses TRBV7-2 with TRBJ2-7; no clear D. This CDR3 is CASSLSTVYEQYF. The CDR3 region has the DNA TGTGCCAGCAGCTTAAGTACAGTCTACGAGCAGTACTTC.